This TCR beta chain was sequenced for a study of monozygotic twins with inflammatory bowel disease. Researchers used around 3,800 ng of total RNA for each TCR library. Reanalyzing the 5' RACE reads, TCRdb keeps one entry per CDR3 protein, without DNA. In total, the table holds hundreds of thousands of distinct CDR3 sequences. Germline CDR1 and CDR2: MDHEN and SYDVKM. The CDR3 extends over 14 amino acids. Concerning this clonotype: Its matching antigen is unknown.

General observations from the study: Comparison of concordant versus discordant twins revealed no difference in repertoire similarity, possibly due to limited power. Any single strong signal or clonotype tied to IBD lacked support.

The V gene is TRBV28, the J gene TRBJ2-7; TCRdb's D call, TRBD2, is unchecked because there is no DNA. Sequencing was carried out using blood. This clonotype was obtained from a human donor with ulcerative colitis or Crohn's disease, or a healthy co-twin of an affected twin (not recorded which). CDR3 in amino acids: CASRRTSGLYEQYF. Full variable domain (outside the CDR3, taken from reference TRBV28 and TRBJ2-7): DVKVTQSSRYLVKRTGEKVFLECVQDMDHENMFWYRQDPGLGLRLIYFSYDVKMKEKGDIPEGYSVSREKKERFSLILESASTNQTSMYLCASRRTSGLYEQYFGPGTRLTVT.